The rows below give T cell receptor beta chains drawn from one sample of a study of blood T cell repertoires in COVID-19. TCRdb keeps only in-frame clones here, not all; method: immunoSEQ multiplex PCR. This sample has about 140,000 clones, with about 80% found just once. Sequenced input: peripheral blood. All receptors derive from a man between 65 and 80 years old who had recovered from COVID-19. Both conserved end residues are trimmed from each CDR3. For some rows the clone size is stated as once, few or many, or as a class when expanded; others skip it.

abundance	v_gene	j_gene	CDR3aa
NA	TRBV9	TRBJ2-2	ASSVGTGHTGELF
NA	TRBV5-1	TRBJ1-1	ASSSTGRGTEAF
NA	TRBV18	TRBJ2-5	ASSPWGGKETQY
NA	TRBV27	TRBJ1-4	ASSSGLMREKLF
NA	TRBV4-1	TRBJ2-3	ASNQDYSLFTDTQY
NA	TRBV25-1	TRBJ2-1	ASSEYGGSSYNEQF
few	TRBV14	TRBJ2-5	ASSQGVRSETQY
NA	TRBV6-6	TRBJ1-2	ASSWATGYT
NA	TRBV5-1	TRBJ2-2	ASSFRSGSLSSQANTGELF
NA	TRBV21-1	TRBJ1-3	ASKYTNRGPGNTIY
NA	TRBV12-3/TRBV12-4	TRBJ1-1	ASSLNRNTEAF
NA	TRBV9	TRBJ1-2	ASSVEGQEYANYGYT
NA	TRBV6-6	TRBJ2-7	ASSSLLAGVTYEQY
few	TRBV5-4	TRBJ2-7	ASSFELAAYEQY
NA	TRBV9	TRBJ2-1	ASSVVGTTYNEQF
NA	TRBV30	TRBJ2-1	AWNAGLAPNEQF
NA	TRBV7-8	TRBJ2-1	ASSQGFGGGYNEQF
NA	TRBV4-1	TRBJ2-7	ASSQVQGTYEQY
NA	TRBV7-2	TRBJ1-6	ASSLDVGLDSPLH
few	TRBV6-2/TRBV6-3	TRBJ2-1	ASSYTLGQGIDNEQF
NA	TRBV4-1	TRBJ2-7	ASSSRGGEQY
NA	TRBV19	TRBJ2-1	ASSIVGTVLNEQF
NA	TRBV11-2	TRBJ2-7	ASSFASVPQTREQY
NA	TRBV30	TRBJ1-6	ACRDRYNSPLH
NA	TRBV24-1	TRBJ2-7	ATSEEGRESSYEQY
few	TRBV7-2	TRBJ1-2	ASRLQGGYGYT
NA	TRBV19	TRBJ2-7	ASSATTELDEQY
NA	TRBV6-6	TRBJ2-3	ASSYHVSVQDTQY
NA	TRBV23-1	TRBJ1-5	ASSQIQSRQGANQPQH
NA	TRBV11-2	TRBJ2-3	ASSSSGTSTYTQY
NA	TRBV21-1	TRBJ2-7	ASSKNGTGPYEQY
NA	TRBV5-6	TRBJ1-2	ASSDDRGGYT
once	TRBV6-5	TRBJ1-3	ASTPGWGGGNTIY
NA	TRBV3-1/TRBV3-2	TRBJ2-2	ASSLGLAGGPTGELF
NA	TRBV10-2	TRBJ2-7	ASSGTSGGQY
NA	TRBV5-1	TRBJ2-7	ASSLEVSGAYEQY
few	TRBV27	TRBJ1-1	ASSSRMNTEAF
NA	TRBV6-6	TRBJ1-2	ASRLQGFGYT
NA	TRBV23-1	TRBJ2-5	ASSQMGKSGPAETQY
NA	TRBV19	TRBJ2-2	ASKRSGTNTGELF
NA	TRBV12-3/TRBV12-4	TRBJ2-1	ASIPSGDNEQF
NA	TRBV5-1	TRBJ2-7	ASSTPGTGVGEQY
NA	TRBV2	TRBJ1-4	ASSKDTNEKLF
NA	TRBV11-2	TRBJ2-1	ASSPITGPRNEQF
NA	TRBV6-6	TRBJ1-2	ASSSSRGYT